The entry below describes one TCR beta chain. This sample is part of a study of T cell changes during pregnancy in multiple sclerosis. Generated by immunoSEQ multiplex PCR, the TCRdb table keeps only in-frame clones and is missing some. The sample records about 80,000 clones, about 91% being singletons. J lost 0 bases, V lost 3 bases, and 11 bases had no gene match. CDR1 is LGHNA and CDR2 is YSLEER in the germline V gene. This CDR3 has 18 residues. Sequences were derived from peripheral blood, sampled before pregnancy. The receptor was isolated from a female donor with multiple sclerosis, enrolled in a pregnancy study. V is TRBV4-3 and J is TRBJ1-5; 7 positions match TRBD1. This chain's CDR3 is CASSQTRDRAYSNQPQHF. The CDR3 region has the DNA TGCGCCAGCAGCCAGACACGTGACAGGGCCTATAGCAATCAGCCCCAGCATTTT.